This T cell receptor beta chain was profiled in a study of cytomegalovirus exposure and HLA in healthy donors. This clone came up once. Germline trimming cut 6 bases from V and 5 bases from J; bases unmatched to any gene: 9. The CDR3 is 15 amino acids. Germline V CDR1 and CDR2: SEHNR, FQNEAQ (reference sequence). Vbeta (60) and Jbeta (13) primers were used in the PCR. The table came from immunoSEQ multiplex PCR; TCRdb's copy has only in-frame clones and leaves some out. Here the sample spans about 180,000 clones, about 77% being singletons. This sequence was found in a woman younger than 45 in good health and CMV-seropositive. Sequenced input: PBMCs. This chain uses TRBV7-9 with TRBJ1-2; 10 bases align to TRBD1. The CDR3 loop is CASRAGTGAAYGYTF. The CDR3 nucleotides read TGTGCCAGCAGGGCCGGGACAGGGGCTGCTTATGGCTACACCTTC.